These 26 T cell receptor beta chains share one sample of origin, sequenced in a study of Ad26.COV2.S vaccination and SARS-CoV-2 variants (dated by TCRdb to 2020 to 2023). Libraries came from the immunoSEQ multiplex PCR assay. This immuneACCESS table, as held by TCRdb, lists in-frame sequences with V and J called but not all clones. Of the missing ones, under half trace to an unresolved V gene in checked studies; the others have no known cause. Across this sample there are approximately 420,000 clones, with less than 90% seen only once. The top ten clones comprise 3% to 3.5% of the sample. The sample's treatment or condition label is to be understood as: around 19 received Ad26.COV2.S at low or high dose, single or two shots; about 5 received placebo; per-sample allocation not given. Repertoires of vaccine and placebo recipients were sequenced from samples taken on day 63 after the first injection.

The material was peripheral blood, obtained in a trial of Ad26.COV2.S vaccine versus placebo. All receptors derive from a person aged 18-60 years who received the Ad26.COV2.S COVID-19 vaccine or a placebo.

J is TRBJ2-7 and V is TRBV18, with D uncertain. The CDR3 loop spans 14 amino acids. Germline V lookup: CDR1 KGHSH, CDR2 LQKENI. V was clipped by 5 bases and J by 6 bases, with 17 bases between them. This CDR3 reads CASSFDTQSGEQYF. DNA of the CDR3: TGTGCCAGCTCATTTGACACTCAGTCGGGCGAGCAGTACTTC.

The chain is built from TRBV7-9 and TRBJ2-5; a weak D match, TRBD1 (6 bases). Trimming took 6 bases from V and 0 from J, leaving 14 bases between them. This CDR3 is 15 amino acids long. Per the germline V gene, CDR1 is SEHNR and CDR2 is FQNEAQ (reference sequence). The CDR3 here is CASSVRTDNQETQYF. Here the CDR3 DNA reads TGTGCCAGCAGTGTGAGGACAGACAACCAAGAGACCCAGTACTTC.

The DNA for the CDR3 is TGTGCCAGCAGCTATGGGACAGGGGTAAAAGATGAGCAGTTCTTC. This sequence encodes CASSYGTGVKDEQFF. This chain connects TRBV11-3 to TRBJ2-1, with 10 positions matching TRBD1. Unmatched junction bases numbered 8, after V lost 4 bases and J lost 8 bases. The CDR3 covers 15 residues. CDR1 and CDR2 from the germline V gene are SGHNT and YENEEA.

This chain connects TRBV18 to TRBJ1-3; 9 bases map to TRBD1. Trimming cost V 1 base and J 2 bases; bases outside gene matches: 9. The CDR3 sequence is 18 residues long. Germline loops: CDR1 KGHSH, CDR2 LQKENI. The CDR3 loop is CASSPLGTGQGAGNTIYF. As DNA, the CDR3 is TGTGCCAGCTCACCACTCGGGACAGGGCAAGGGGCTGGAAACACCATATATTTT. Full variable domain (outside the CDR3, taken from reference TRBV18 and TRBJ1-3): NAGVMQNPRHLVRRRGQEARLRCSPMKGHSHVYWYRQLPEEGLKFMVYLQKENIIDESGMPKERFSAEFPKEGPSILRIQQVVRGDSAAYFCASSPLGTGQGAGNTIYFGEGSWLTVV.

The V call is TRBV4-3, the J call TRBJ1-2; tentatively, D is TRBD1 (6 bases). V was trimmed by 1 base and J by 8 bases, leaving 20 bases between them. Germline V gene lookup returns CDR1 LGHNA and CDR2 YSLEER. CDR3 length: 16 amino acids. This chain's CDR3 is CASSQGSRGAVRGYTF. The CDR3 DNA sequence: TGCGCCAGCAGCCAAGGATCTCGGGGGGCTGTTAGGGGCTACACCTTC.

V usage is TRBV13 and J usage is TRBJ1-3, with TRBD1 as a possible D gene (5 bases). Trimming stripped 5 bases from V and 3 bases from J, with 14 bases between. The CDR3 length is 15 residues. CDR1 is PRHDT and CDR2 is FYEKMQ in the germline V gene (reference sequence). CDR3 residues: CASSIRDFRGNTIYF. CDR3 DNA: TGTGCCAGCAGCATCCGGGACTTCCGTGGAAACACCATATATTTT. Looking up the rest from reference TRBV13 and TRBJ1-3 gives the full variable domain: AAGVIQSPRHLIKEKRETATLKCYPIPRHDTVYWYQQGPGQDPQFLISFYEKMQSDKGSIPDRFSAQQFSDYHSELNMSSLELGDSALYFCASSIRDFRGNTIYFGEGSWLTVV.

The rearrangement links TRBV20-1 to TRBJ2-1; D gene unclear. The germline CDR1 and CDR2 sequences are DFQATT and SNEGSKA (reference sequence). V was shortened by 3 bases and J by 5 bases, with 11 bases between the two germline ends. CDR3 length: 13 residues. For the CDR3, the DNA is TGCAGTGCTAGTGGTCCCCCTCACAATGAGCAGTTCTTC. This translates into CSASGPPHNEQFF.

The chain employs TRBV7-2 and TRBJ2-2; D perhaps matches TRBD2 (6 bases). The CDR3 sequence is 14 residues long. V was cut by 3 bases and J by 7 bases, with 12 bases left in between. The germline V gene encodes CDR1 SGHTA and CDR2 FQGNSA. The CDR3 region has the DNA TGTGCCAGCAGCTTTTCGGAGGGGAACGGGGAGCTGTTTTTT. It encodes CASSFSEGNGELFF. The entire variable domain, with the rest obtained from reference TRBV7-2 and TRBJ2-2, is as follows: GAGVSQSPSNKVTEKGKDVELRCDPISGHTALYWYRQSLGQGLEFLIYFQGNSAPDKSGLPSDRFSAERTGGSVSTLTIQRTQQEDSAVYLCASSFSEGNGELFFGEGSRLTVL.

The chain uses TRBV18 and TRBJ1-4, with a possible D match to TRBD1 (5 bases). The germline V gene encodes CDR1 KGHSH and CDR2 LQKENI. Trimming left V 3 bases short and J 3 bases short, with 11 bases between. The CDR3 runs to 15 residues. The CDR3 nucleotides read TGTGCCAGCTCACCTTTGGGGCCGCCTAATGAAAAACTGTTTTTT. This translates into CASSPLGPPNEKLFF. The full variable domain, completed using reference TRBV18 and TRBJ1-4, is NAGVMQNPRHLVRRRGQEARLRCSPMKGHSHVYWYRQLPEEGLKFMVYLQKENIIDESGMPKERFSAEFPKEGPSILRIQQVVRGDSAAYFCASSPLGPPNEKLFFGSGTQLSVL.

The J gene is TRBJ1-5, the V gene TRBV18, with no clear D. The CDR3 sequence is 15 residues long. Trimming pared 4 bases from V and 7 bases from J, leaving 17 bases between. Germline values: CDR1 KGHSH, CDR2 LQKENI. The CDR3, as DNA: TGTGCCAGCTCACGCCTAGGAGATCTGGAACAGCCCCAGCATTTT. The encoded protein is CASSRLGDLEQPQHF.

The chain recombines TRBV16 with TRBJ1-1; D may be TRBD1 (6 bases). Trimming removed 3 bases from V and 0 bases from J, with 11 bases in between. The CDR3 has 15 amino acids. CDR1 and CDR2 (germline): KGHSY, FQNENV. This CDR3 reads CASSHSDSLNTEAFF. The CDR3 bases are TGTGCCAGCAGCCACTCGGACAGCCTGAACACTGAAGCTTTCTTT.

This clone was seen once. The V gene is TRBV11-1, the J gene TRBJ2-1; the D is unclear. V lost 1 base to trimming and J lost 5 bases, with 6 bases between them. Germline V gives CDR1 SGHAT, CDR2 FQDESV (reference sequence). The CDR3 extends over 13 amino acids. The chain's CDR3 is CASSLGLDNEQFF. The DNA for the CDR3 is TGTGCCAGCAGCTTAGGCCTCGACAATGAGCAGTTCTTC.

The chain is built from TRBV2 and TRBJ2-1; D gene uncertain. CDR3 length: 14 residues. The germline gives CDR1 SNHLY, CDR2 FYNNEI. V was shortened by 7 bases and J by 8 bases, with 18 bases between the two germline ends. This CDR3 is CASTLSPRFDEQFF. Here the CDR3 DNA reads TGTGCCAGCACCCTAAGTCCCCGCTTCGATGAGCAGTTCTTC.

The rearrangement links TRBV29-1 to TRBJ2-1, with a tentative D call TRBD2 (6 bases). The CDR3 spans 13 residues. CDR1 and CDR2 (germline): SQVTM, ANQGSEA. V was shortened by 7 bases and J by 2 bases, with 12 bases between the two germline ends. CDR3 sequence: CSARDSAYNEQFF. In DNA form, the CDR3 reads TGCAGCGCTAGGGACTCCGCCTACAATGAGCAGTTCTTC.

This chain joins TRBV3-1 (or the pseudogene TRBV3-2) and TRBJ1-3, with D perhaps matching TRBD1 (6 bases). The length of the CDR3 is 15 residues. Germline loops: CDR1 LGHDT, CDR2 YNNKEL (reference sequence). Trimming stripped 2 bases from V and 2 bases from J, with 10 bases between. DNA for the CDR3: TGTGCCAGCAGCCAACAGGGGATGGCTGGAAACACCATATATTTT. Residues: CASSQQGMAGNTIYF.

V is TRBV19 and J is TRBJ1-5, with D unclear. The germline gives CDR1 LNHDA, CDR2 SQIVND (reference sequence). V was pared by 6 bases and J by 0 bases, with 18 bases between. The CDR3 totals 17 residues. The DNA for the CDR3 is TGTGCCAGTAGGACTTCAGGCGACTTTTATAGCAATCAGCCCCAGCATTTT. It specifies CASRTSGDFYSNQPQHF.

CDR3 region: CASSLLWGGETQYF. CDR3 nucleotide sequence: TGTGCCAGCAGCTTATTGTGGGGAGGAGAGACCCAGTACTTC. The J gene is TRBJ2-5, the V gene TRBV7-2, with D possibly TRBD2 on 6 matching bases. The V and J ends lost 2 bases and 4 bases respectively, with 11 bases between them. Germline CDR1 SGHTA, CDR2 FQGNSA. The CDR3 extends over 14 amino acids.

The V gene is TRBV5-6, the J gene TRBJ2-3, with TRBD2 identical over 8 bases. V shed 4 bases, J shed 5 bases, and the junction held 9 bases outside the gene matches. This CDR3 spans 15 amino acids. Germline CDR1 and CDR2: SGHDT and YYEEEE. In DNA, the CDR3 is TGTGCCAGCAGCAGGCGGGGTAGCGGGGAAGATACGCAGTATTTT. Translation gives CASSRRGSGEDTQYF.

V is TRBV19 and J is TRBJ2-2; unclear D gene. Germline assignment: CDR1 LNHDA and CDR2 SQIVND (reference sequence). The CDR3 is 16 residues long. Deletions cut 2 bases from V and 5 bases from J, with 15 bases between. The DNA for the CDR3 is TGTGCCAGTAGTATACCACGGGCCCACATAACCGGGGAGCTGTTTTTT. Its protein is CASSIPRAHITGELFF.

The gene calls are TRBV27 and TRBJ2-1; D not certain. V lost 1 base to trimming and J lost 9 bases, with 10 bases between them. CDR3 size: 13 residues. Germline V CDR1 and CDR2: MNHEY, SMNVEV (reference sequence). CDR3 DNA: TGTGCCAGCAGTTTATTCCGGCTGGGTGAGCAGTTCTTC. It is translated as CASSLFRLGEQFF.

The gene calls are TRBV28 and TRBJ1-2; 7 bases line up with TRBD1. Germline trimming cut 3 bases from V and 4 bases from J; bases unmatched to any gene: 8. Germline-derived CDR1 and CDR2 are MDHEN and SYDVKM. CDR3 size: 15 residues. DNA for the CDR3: TGTGCCAGCAGTTTGCTTAGGACAGGTGCCTATGGCTACACCTTC. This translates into CASSLLRTGAYGYTF.

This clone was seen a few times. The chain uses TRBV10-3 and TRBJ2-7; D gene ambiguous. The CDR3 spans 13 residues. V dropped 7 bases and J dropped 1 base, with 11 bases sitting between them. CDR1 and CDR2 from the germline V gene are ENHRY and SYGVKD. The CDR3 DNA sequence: TGTGCCATCAAGGGCGACCGATCCTACGAGCAGTACTTC. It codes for CAIKGDRSYEQYF.

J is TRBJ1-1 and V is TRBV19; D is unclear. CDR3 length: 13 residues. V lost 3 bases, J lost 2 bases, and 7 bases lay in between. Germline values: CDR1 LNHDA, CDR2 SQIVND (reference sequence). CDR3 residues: CASSIWENTEAFF. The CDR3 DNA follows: TGTGCCAGTAGTATCTGGGAAAACACTGAAGCTTTCTTT.

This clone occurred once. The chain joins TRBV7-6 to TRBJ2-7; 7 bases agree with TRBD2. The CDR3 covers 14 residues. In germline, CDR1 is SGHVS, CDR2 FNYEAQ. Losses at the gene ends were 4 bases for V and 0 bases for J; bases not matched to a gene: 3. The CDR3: CASSSGGGSYEQYF. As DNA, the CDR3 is TGTGCCAGCAGCTCGGGAGGCGGCTCCTACGAGCAGTACTTC.

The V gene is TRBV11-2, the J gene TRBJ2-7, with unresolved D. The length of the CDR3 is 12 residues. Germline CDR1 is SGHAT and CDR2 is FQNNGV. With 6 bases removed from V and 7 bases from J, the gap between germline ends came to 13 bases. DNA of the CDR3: TGTGCCAGCAGGGCTATCTTCCGGGAGCAGTACTTC. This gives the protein CASRAIFREQYF.

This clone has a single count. As DNA, the CDR3 is TGCGCCAGCGGGGGGTGGGGGAGCGGGCAGTTCTTC. It encodes CASGGWGSGQFF. The gene calls are TRBV10-1 and TRBJ2-1; TRBD2 is a possible D gene (6 bases). Per the germline V gene, CDR1 is WNHNN and CDR2 is SYGVQD (reference sequence). V was clipped by 8 bases and J by 12 bases, with 17 bases between them. This CDR3 spans 12 amino acids.